These 15 T cell receptor beta chains share one sample of origin, sequenced in a study of technical replicates of blood from several donors. Repertoires were generated with immunoSEQ multiplex PCR, while TCRdb's copy carries only in-frame clones and drops some. The table has roughly 60,000 clones, just under 90% seen once. The specimen sequenced was PBMCs. The receptors originated from a human donor in good health. Some clones in this sample may be carry-over from other donors' samples.

The chain carries TRBV4-3 and TRBJ2-2; 13 bases are a match to TRBD2. CDR1 and CDR2 (germline): LGHNA, YSLEER. This CDR3 contains 16 residues. The junction had 0 bases not matched to a gene; V was cut back by 1 base and J by 4 bases. The CDR3 loop is CASSQGLAGGTGELFF. DNA of the CDR3: TGCGCCAGCAGCCAAGGACTAGCGGGAGGCACCGGGGAGCTGTTTTTT.

The chain employs TRBV21-1 and TRBJ1-5; the table's D gene call, TRBD1, was not cross checked with the DNA. TRBV21-1 is termed a pseudogene. This CDR3 has 14 residues. The CDR3 here is CASSKEGRGQPQHF. DNA of the CDR3: TGTGCCAGCAGCAAAGAGGGCAGGGGTCAGCCCCAGCATTTT.

J is TRBJ2-1 and V is TRBV7-9; 8 bases match TRBD2. This CDR3 region has 17 residues. From germline, CDR1 is SEHNR and CDR2 FQNEAQ (reference sequence). The J segment lost 0 bases and the V segment lost 6 bases, leaving 10 bases of the junction unmatched. The DNA for the CDR3 is TGTGCCAGCAGGCTGAGCGGGGGTGGCACCTCCTACAATGAGCAGTTCTTC. Translating it yields CASRLSGGGTSYNEQFF.

This chain links TRBV7-6 with TRBJ2-7; a weak D match, TRBD1 (8 bases). Trimming took off 1 base at V and 4 bases at J, with 14 bases between the two ends. The CDR3 runs to 15 residues. Germline CDR1 and CDR2: SGHVS and FNYEAQ. The CDR3 loop is CASSLGTGGVYEQYF. DNA for the CDR3: TGTGCCAGCAGCTTAGGAACAGGGGGGGTTTACGAGCAGTACTTC.

This rearrangement joins TRBV7-2 to TRBJ2-3, with 9 positions matching TRBD2. This CDR3 comprises 18 residues. The ends lost 1 base at V and 1 base at J; junction bases unmatched: 9. Germline loops: CDR1 SGHTA, CDR2 FQGNSA. The CDR3 is CASSLEGLARIGTDTQYF. In DNA form, the CDR3 reads TGTGCCAGCAGCTTAGAGGGACTAGCACGAATCGGCACAGATACGCAGTATTTT.

V gene TRBV29-1 combines with J gene TRBJ2-2, with D tentatively TRBD2 (5 bases). With 0 bases removed from V and 5 bases from J, the gap between germline ends came to 10 bases. Germline V lookup: CDR1 SQVTM, CDR2 ANQGSEA. This CDR3 has 14 residues. The CDR3 sequence is CSVEDRGGTGELFF. CDR3 sequence (DNA): TGCAGCGTTGAAGATCGTGGAGGAACCGGGGAGCTGTTTTTT.

On this clone itself: Compared with germline, one end of the junction differs, possibly owing to a read error. The J gene is TRBJ2-5, the V gene TRBV29-1; TRBD1 matches at 10 bases. Per germline, CDR1 SQVTM and CDR2 ANQGSEA. The CDR3 sequence is 14 residues long. CDR3 loop: CSVKDRGRQETQYF. The CDR3 coding sequence is TGCAGCGTTAAAGACAGGGGGCGGCAAGAGACCCAGTACTTC.

V gene TRBV6-5 combines with J gene TRBJ2-3; 7 bases line up with TRBD2. CDR3 length: 12 residues. Looked up from germline, CDR1 is MNHEY and CDR2 is SVGAGI. V trimming: 8 bases; J trimming: 7 bases; junction bases outside the gene matches: 6. CDR3 nucleotides: TGTGCCAGCCGAAACAGCGGGAATACGCAGTATTTT. This codes for CASRNSGNTQYF.

The CDR3 sequence is CASSLGPAGGLSSYNEQFF. The CDR3 DNA sequence: TGCGCCAGCAGCTTGGGTCCAGCGGGAGGACTTAGCTCCTACAATGAGCAGTTCTTC. The chain employs TRBV5-1 and TRBJ2-1, with 9 bases matching TRBD2. CDR1 and CDR2 from the germline V gene are SGHRS and YFSETQ. Trimming took 0 bases from V and 0 from J; bases not matched to a gene: 10. This CDR3 comprises 19 residues.

The rearrangement links TRBV30 to TRBJ1-3; D possibly corresponds to TRBD1 (5 bases). Per germline, CDR1 GTSNPN and CDR2 SVGIG (reference sequence). This CDR3 is 16 amino acids long. Trimming stripped 2 bases from V and 8 bases from J, with 22 bases between. The CDR3, as DNA: TGTGCCTGGAGTAGCCCCCTGGGGGGACGGGCGGACACCATATATTTT. Encoded protein: CAWSSPLGGRADTIYF.

V usage is TRBV7-2 and J usage is TRBJ2-3; 15 bases agree with TRBD2. Germline CDR1 is SGHTA and CDR2 is FQGNSA. The J segment lost 4 bases and the V segment lost 5 bases, leaving 4 bases of the junction unmatched. The CDR3 sequence is 16 residues long. The CDR3 protein is CASSPRTSGRADTQYF. The CDR3 DNA is TGTGCCAGCAGCCCAAGGACTAGCGGGAGGGCAGATACGCAGTATTTT. Together with reference TRBV7-2 and TRBJ2-3, the CDR3 gives the full variable domain: GAGVSQSPSNKVTEKGKDVELRCDPISGHTALYWYRQSLGQGLEFLIYFQGNSAPDKSGLPSDRFSAERTGGSVSTLTIQRTQQEDSAVYLCASSPRTSGRADTQYFGPGTRLTVL.

The chain uses TRBV18 and TRBJ1-2; TRBD1 matches at 10 bases. This CDR3 has 15 amino acids. Trimming took 2 bases from V and 5 from J; bases not matched to a gene: 5. Looked up from germline, CDR1 is KGHSH and CDR2 is LQKENI. CDR3 region: CASSPGTGAEYGYTF. CDR3 DNA sequence: TGTGCCAGCTCACCAGGGACAGGGGCTGAATATGGCTACACCTTC.

The chain employs TRBV7-2 and TRBJ2-3; TRBD2 might be the D (5 bases). The CDR3 is 13 amino acids. V was shortened by 4 bases and J by 2 bases, with 7 bases between the two germline ends. Per germline, CDR1 SGHTA and CDR2 FQGNSA. The CDR3: CASSSLDTDTQYF. The CDR3 DNA reads as TGTGCCAGCAGCTCACTAGACACAGATACGCAGTATTTT.

The chain recombines TRBV5-1 with TRBJ2-1; the D gene is possibly TRBD2 (6 bases). CDR1 SGHRS and CDR2 YFSETQ come from the germline V gene. The CDR3 contains 15 residues. Between the trimmed V and J ends, which lost 3 bases and 2 bases, there was a span of 12 bases. The CDR3 DNA reads as TGCGCCAGCAGCTCTTTCGGGAGTGCCTACAATGAGCAGTTCTTC. Translated, it gives CASSSFGSAYNEQFF.

The chain employs TRBV7-3 and TRBJ2-3; D is possibly TRBD2 (5 bases). The CDR3 covers 17 residues. Trimming took 1 base from V and 2 from J, leaving 16 bases between them. The germline V gene encodes CDR1 SGHTA and CDR2 FQGTGA. The CDR3 is CASSLNLAVGITDTQYF. The CDR3 nucleotides read TGTGCCAGCAGCTTAAATCTAGCCGTGGGTATCACAGATACGCAGTATTTT.